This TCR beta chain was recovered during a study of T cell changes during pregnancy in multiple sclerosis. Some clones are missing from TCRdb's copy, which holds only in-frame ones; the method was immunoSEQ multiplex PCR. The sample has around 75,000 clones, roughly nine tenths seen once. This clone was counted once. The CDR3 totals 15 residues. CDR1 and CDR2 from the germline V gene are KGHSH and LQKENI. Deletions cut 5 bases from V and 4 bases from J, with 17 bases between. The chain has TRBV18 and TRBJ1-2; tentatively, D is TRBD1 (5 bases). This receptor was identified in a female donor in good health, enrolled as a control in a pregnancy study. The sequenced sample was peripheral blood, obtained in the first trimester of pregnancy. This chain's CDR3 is CASSEEQGIIYGYTF. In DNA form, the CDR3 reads TGTGCCAGCTCAGAGGAGCAGGGCATTATCTATGGCTACACCTTC. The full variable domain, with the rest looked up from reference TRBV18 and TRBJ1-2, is NAGVMQNPRHLVRRRGQEARLRCSPMKGHSHVYWYRQLPEEGLKFMVYLQKENIIDESGMPKERFSAEFPKEGPSILRIQQVVRGDSAAYFCASSEEQGIIYGYTFGSGTRLTVV.